The 15 T cell receptor beta chains below all came from one sample that was sequenced in a study of beta chain features in type 1 diabetes. Isolated RNA was reverse transcribed in full, so expressed TCRB transcripts were sequenced. Data came from immunoSEQ multiplex PCR; TCRdb stores just in-frame clones and leaves some out. The sample shows about 370,000 clones, 9.6% of them seen only once. These receptors' antigens are unknown. General observations from the study: Type 1 diabetes patients had TCRB CDR3s that were shorter (moderately but significantly so) in all four CD4+ subsets.

The sample comprised central memory CD4+ T cells from blood. These receptors were collected from a man aged 30 to 39 with type 1 diabetes.

V and J are TRBV10-2 and TRBJ2-7; no clear D. The CDR3 covers 12 residues. Trimming took off 3 bases at V and 0 bases at J, with 3 bases between the two ends. CDR1 and CDR2 (germline): WSHSY, SAAADI. For the CDR3, the DNA is TGCGCCAGCAGTGACAACTCCTACGAGCAGTACTTC. This translates into CASSDNSYEQYF.

This clone was seen more than once but under ten times. The CDR3 region is CASSRHSWGVNTGELFF. The CDR3 DNA reads TGCGCCAGCAGCCGCCACAGTTGGGGGGTGAACACCGGGGAGCTGTTTTTT. The chain carries TRBV4-3 and TRBJ2-2, with a tentative D call TRBD2 (6 bases). Trimming shortened V by 4 bases and J by 1 base, and 16 bases separated the two germline ends. The CDR3 is 17 residues long. The germline V gene has CDR1 LGHNA and CDR2 YSLEER.

The V call is TRBV5-7, the J call TRBJ1-1; possibly TRBD1 for D (5 bases). TRBV5-7 is treated as an ORF (open reading frame) with a function not yet certain. The CDR3 extends over 14 amino acids. V dropped 0 bases and J dropped 4 bases, with 10 bases sitting between them. The CDR3 sequence: CASSLVQGGTEAFF. DNA for the CDR3: TGTGCCAGCAGCTTGGTTCAGGGCGGCACTGAAGCTTTCTTT.

The gene calls are TRBV6-5 and TRBJ1-2, with 7 bases matching TRBD1. Trimming took 6 bases from V and 6 from J; bases not matched to a gene: 10. Germline CDR1 is MNHEY and CDR2 is SVGAGI. The CDR3 consists of 14 residues. As DNA, the CDR3 is TGTGCCAGCAGCCTTACCGGGACAGAGAATGGCTACACCTTC. It codes for CASSLTGTENGYTF.

This clone was counted a few times. One end of the junction varies from germline; a read error may be responsible. This chain connects TRBV5-4 to TRBJ2-5, with a weak D call TRBD2 (6 bases). CDR1 is SGHNT and CDR2 is YYREEE in the germline V gene (reference sequence). The CDR3 runs 15 residues. The CDR3 DNA follows: TGCGCCAGCAGCAATTATCCGGGACTGGAGGAGACCCAGTACTTC. Amino acid sequence: CASSNYPGLEETQYF.

This clone came up a few times. V gene TRBV7-9 combines with J gene TRBJ2-4; D perhaps matches TRBD2 (5 bases). Germline loops: CDR1 SEHNR, CDR2 FQNEAQ (reference sequence). There are 16 residues in the CDR3. V was pared by 5 bases and J by 0 bases, with 14 bases between. CDR3 coding DNA: TGTGCCAGCAGCCCCGGGAAAGCAACAGCCAAAAACATTCAGTACTTC. It encodes CASSPGKATAKNIQYF.

J is TRBJ2-3 and V is TRBV7-2; D is unclear. V was clipped by 5 bases and J by 10 bases, with 13 bases between them. The germline V gene encodes CDR1 SGHTA and CDR2 FQGNSA. The CDR3 runs to 12 residues. CDR3 residues: CASSPRIPPQYF. CDR3 nucleotides: TGTGCCAGCAGCCCACGGATTCCCCCGCAGTATTTT.

Concerning this clone: Other nucleotide sequences in the sample specify the same CDR3. The rearrangement joins TRBV19 to TRBJ1-1; D is uncertain. The CDR3 spans 13 residues. The V end was cut by 3 bases, the J end by 0 bases, with 5 bases between. In germline, CDR1 is LNHDA, CDR2 SQIVND (reference sequence). The CDR3 DNA follows: TGTGCCAGTAGTATCAGTATGAACACTGAAGCTTTCTTT. This codes for CASSISMNTEAFF.

The chain employs TRBV10-3 and TRBJ1-4; D not certain. Trimming took off 3 bases at V and 8 bases at J, with 13 bases between the two ends. Germline CDR1 reads ENHRY; CDR2 reads SYGVKD. This CDR3 region has 14 residues. CDR3: CAISDGRNGEKLFF. The CDR3 region has the DNA TGTGCCATCAGTGACGGGAGGAACGGGGAAAAACTGTTTTTT.

The genes are TRBV4-3 and TRBJ2-7; no clear D gene. There are 14 residues in the CDR3. The germline V gene encodes CDR1 LGHNA and CDR2 YSLEER. The V and J ends lost 4 bases and 4 bases respectively, with 14 bases between them. The CDR3 DNA reads TGCGCCAGCAGCCCCCGGTCTTTTGATTACGAGCAGTACTTC. This sequence encodes CASSPRSFDYEQYF.

The chain has TRBV19 and TRBJ1-5; 8 bases align to TRBD1. The CDR3 has 16 amino acids. Germline-derived CDR1 and CDR2 are LNHDA and SQIVND (reference sequence). Germline trimming cut 3 bases from V and 3 bases from J; bases unmatched to any gene: 7. CDR3 protein: CASSMAGGRDNQPQHF. The CDR3 region has the DNA TGTGCCAGTAGTATGGCAGGGGGCAGGGACAATCAGCCCCAGCATTTT.

This clone appeared many times. The J gene is TRBJ1-5, the V gene TRBV7-2; D may be TRBD1 (5 bases). Trimming took off 4 bases at V and 1 base at J, with 17 bases between the two ends. Germline V lookup: CDR1 SGHTA, CDR2 FQGNSA. The CDR3 is made up of 17 amino acids. This chain's CDR3 is CASSSFPRGGSNQPQHF. CDR3 DNA: TGTGCCAGCAGCTCTTTCCCTAGGGGAGGAAGCAATCAGCCCCAGCATTTT.

There are a few counts of this clone. The chain carries TRBV7-2 and TRBJ2-7, with TRBD2 as a possible D gene (5 bases). Germline lookup yields CDR1 SGHTA and CDR2 FQGNSA. This CDR3 region has 15 residues. V dropped 2 bases and J dropped 7 bases, with 18 bases sitting between them. The CDR3 DNA is TGTGCCAGCAGCTTACTTAGCCGAGGGTTGGGAGAGCAGTACTTC. This encodes CASSLLSRGLGEQYF.

The chain is built from TRBV7-3 and TRBJ2-5; the D is unclear. CDR1 and CDR2 (germline): SGHTA, FQGTGA. Trimming took 8 bases from V and 1 from J, leaving 11 bases between them. This CDR3 spans 13 amino acids. The CDR3 protein is CASRRAGQETQYF. DNA of the CDR3: TGTGCCAGCCGGCGAGCAGGCCAAGAGACCCAGTACTTC.

The chain is built from TRBV5-6 and TRBJ2-3; 7 bases match TRBD1. CDR1 SGHDT and CDR2 YYEEEE come from the germline V gene. The CDR3 extends over 15 amino acids. J gave up 2 bases and V 2 bases, and 5 bases lay outside the gene matches. CDR3 in amino acids: CASSFWDRYTDTQYF. For the CDR3, the DNA is TGTGCCAGCAGCTTTTGGGACAGATACACAGATACGCAGTATTTT. Full variable domain (outside the CDR3, taken from reference TRBV5-6 and TRBJ2-3): DAGVTQSPTHLIKTRGQQVTLRCSPKSGHDTVSWYQQALGQGPQFIFQYYEEEERQRGNFPDRFSGHQFPNYSSELNVNALLLGDSALYLCASSFWDRYTDTQYFGPGTRLTVL.